This T cell receptor (beta chain) was documented in a study of T cell responses to AZD1222 COVID-19 vaccine. On this clone itself: Its matching antigen is unknown.

Trimming stripped 9 bases from V and 3 bases from J, with 14 bases between. The CDR3 has 14 amino acids. The V gene's germline CDR1 is LNHNV and CDR2 YYDKDF (reference sequence). TCRdb keeps only in-frame clones here, not all; method: immunoSEQ multiplex PCR. The sample includes over 150,000 clones, 70% to 90% seen only once; the top ten take 4.3%. Study-level points and caveats: Most donors were white British, females outnumbered males, and clonal diversity was possibly underestimated. The CD4 TCRs associated with vaccination extended across spike and predominated at 160-218 and 743-854.

This clonotype was sampled from an adult who received the AZD1222 COVID-19 vaccine. The sample was peripheral blood, taken 28 days after the second AZD1222 dose. The chain recombines TRBV15 with TRBJ1-4; a possible D gene is TRBD1 (6 bases). The CDR3 spells CATGRQVPNEKLFF. The CDR3 region has the DNA TGTGCCACGGGTAGACAGGTTCCTAATGAAAAACTGTTTTTT.